This paragraph covers one TCR beta chain sequence. The antigen is not known. This sample is part of a study of response to subunit inactivated influenza vaccine. Study conclusions and caveats: Authors suggested that a seasonal influenza vaccination recruits few new T cells each time.

Trimming removed 5 bases from V and 4 bases from J; junction bases left unmatched: 12. CDR3 length: 16 amino acids. The germline gives CDR1 LGHDT, CDR2 YNNKEL (reference sequence). TCRdb redid the calling of the RT-PCR reads with MiXCR, one entry per CDR3 protein. The table has about 500,000 distinct CDR3 sequences, under 8.5% seen once. The sequences come from PBMCs from blood, collected around 25 months after vaccination. The clonotype comes from a man aged 50-75 years who received an inactivated influenza vaccine. The chain uses TRBV3-1 and TRBJ2-5; TRBD2 agrees at 8 bases. The CDR3 DNA follows: TGTGCCAGCAGCGATTTTTTCGGAGCGGGGGTAGAGACCCAGTACTTC. Residues: CASSDFFGAGVETQYF.